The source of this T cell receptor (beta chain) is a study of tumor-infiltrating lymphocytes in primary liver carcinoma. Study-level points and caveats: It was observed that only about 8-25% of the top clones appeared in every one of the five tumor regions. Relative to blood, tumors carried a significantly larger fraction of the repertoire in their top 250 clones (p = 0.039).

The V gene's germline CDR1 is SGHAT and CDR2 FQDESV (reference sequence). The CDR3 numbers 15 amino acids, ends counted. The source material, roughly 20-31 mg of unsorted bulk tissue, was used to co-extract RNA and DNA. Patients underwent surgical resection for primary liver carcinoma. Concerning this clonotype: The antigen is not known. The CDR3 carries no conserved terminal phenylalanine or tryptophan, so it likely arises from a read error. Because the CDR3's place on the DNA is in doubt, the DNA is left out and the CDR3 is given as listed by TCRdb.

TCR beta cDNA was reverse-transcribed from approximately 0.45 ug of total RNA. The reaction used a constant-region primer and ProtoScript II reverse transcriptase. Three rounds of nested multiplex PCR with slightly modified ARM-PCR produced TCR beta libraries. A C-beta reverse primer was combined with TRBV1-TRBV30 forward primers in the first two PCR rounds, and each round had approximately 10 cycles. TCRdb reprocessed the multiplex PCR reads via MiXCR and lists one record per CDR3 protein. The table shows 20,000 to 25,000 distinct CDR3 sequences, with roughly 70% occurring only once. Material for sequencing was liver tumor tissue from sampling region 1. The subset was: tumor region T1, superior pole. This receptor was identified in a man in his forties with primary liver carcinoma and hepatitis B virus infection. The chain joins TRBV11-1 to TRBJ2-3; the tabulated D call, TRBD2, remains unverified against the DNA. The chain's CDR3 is CASSLVAGASDTQYL.